This TCR beta chain was identified in a study of shared clonotypes between healthy human individuals. General study results and limits: Since donors were few, the genetic and exposure-history diversity represented was limited. Incompleteness in sorted-subset sequencing, despite large depth, was shown by rarefaction. Only blood was sampled; tissue repertoires likely differ.

As regards this clone: As yet, its antigen is unknown.

This table comes from immunoSEQ multiplex PCR, and its TCRdb copy is limited to in-frame clones, with some not included. The repertoire holds 550,000 to 650,000 clones, with 95% to 96% as singletons. As defined, naive CD8 cells were CD45RO-negative and positively selected for CCR7, with terminally differentiated effector memory CD45RA+ cells excluded. The sample consisted of naive CD8+ T cells sorted from blood. The source is a woman between 25 and 40 years old in good health.

CDR3 protein: CASSIDITAGYTF. As DNA, the CDR3 is TGTGCCAGTAGTATAGATATCACAGCTGGCTACACCTTC. The chain uses TRBV19 and TRBJ1-2; D not resolved. Deletions cut 0 bases from V and 7 bases from J, with 9 bases between. Germline V lookup: CDR1 LNHDA, CDR2 SQIVND (reference sequence). The CDR3 contains 13 residues.